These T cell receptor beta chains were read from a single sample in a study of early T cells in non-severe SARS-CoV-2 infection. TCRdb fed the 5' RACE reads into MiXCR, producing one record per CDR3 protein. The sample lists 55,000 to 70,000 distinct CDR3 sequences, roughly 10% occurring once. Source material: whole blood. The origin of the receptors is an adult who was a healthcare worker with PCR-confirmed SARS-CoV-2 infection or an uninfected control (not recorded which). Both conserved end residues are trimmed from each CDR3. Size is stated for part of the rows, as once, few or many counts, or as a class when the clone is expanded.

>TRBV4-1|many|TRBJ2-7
ASSQSTAGHYEQY
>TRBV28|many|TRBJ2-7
ASSLGSFRVEQY
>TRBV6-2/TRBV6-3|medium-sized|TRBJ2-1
ASSRDRDPHTSGSMF
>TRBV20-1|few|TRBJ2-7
SARDSFYEQY
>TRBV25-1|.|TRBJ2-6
ASSGQSSGANVLT
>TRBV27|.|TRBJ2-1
AKRVRSYNEQF
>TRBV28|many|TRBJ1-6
ASGTSSLH
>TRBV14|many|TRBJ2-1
ASSHLAGGPLYNEQF
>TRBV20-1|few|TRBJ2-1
SARRNREEQF
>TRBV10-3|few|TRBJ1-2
AIAGHSESGYT
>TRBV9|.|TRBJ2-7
ASSVRDSFSYEQY
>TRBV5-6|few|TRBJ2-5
ASSSPGRGTQY